One and the same sample provided the 5 T cell receptor beta chains below, sequenced in a study of shared clonotypes between healthy human individuals. Only in-frame clones appear in the TCRdb table, and some are missing; sequencing was by immunoSEQ multiplex PCR. The repertoire consists of about 2 million clones, with approximately 95% occurring once and the leading ten covering around 0.13%. The sequenced material came from naive CD4+ T cells sorted from blood. The subset here: CD45RA+ positively selected. These receptor sequences come from a man aged 18 to 30 in good health.

V and J are TRBV29-1 and TRBJ2-7; D possibly uses TRBD1 or TRBD2 (5 bases each). The V gene lost 4 bases and the J gene lost 0 bases, with 7 bases spanning the gap. Per germline, CDR1 SQVTM and CDR2 ANQGSEA. CDR3 length: 12 residues. In DNA, the CDR3 is TGCAGCGTTGTAGGGACCTCCTACGAGCAGTACTTC. This sequence encodes CSVVGTSYEQYF.

This chain uses TRBV5-1 with TRBJ1-3, with D hard to call. There are 16 residues in the CDR3. Trimming cost V 0 bases and J 2 bases, with 12 bases left between them. In germline, CDR1 is SGHRS, CDR2 YFSETQ. The CDR3 region has the DNA TGCGCCAGCAGCTTGGGCCGGGGAGAAGCTGGAAACACCATATATTTT. It yields the protein CASSLGRGEAGNTIYF.

The J gene is TRBJ1-1, the V gene TRBV11-2; 9 bases are shared with TRBD1. CDR1 and CDR2 (germline): SGHAT, FQNNGV. The CDR3 is made up of 14 amino acids. Trimming took 6 bases from V and 5 from J; bases not matched to a gene: 7. DNA for the CDR3: TGTGCCAGCAGTCCGGACAGGGGACCAACTGAAGCTTTCTTT. The encoded protein is CASSPDRGPTEAFF.

There are a few counts of this clone. The chain is built from TRBV4-1 and TRBJ1-5, with D possibly TRBD1 on 6 matching bases. V gave up 0 bases and J gave up 1 base, with 16 bases separating them. CDR1 and CDR2 from the germline V gene are MGHRA and YSYEKL. CDR3 size: 18 residues. CDR3 coding DNA: TGCGCCAGCAGCCAAGATTGGGTAGGGGGTCTGAGCAATCAGCCCCAGCATTTT. This gives the protein CASSQDWVGGLSNQPQHF.

V gene TRBV11-3 combines with J gene TRBJ1-1; D is uncertain. This CDR3 has 13 residues. The V gene's germline CDR1 is SGHNT and CDR2 YENEEA. Trimming stripped 4 bases from V and 2 bases from J, with 8 bases between. The CDR3 region has the DNA TGTGCCAGCAGCTATGCGAGAAACACTGAAGCTTTCTTT. This sequence encodes CASSYARNTEAFF. The whole variable domain, filled in from reference TRBV11-3 and TRBJ1-1, reads EAGVVQSPRYKIIEKKQPVAFWCNPISGHNTLYWYLQNLGQGPELLIRYENEEAVDDSQLPKDRFSAERLKGVDSTLKIQPAELGDSAVYLCASSYARNTEAFFGQGTRLTVV.